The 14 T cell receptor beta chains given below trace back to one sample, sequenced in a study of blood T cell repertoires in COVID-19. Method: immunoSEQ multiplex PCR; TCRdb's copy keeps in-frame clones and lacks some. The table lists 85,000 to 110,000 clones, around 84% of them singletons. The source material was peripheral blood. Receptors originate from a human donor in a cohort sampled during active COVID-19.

The CDR3, as DNA: TGTGCCAGCAGCAACCGGGACAGGGGAATAGGAGGCTACACCTTC. Amino acid sequence: CASSNRDRGIGGYTF. The chain joins TRBV7-9 to TRBJ1-2, with 10 bases aligning to TRBD1. V lost 5 bases, J lost 8 bases, and 11 bases stayed unmatched. The germline CDR1 and CDR2 sequences are SEHNR and FQNEAQ (reference sequence). This CDR3 comprises 15 residues. Full variable domain (rest looked up from reference TRBV7-9 and TRBJ1-2): DTGVSQNPRHKITKRGQNVTFRCDPISEHNRLYWYRQTLGQGPEFLTYFQNEAQLEKSRLLSDRFSAERPKGSFSTLEIQRTEQGDSAMYLCASSNRDRGIGGYTFGSGTRLTVV.

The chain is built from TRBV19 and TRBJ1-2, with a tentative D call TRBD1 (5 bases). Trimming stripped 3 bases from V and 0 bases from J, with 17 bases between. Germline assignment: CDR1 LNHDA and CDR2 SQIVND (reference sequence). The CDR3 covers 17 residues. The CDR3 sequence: CASSMGLSATANYGYTF. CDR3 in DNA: TGTGCCAGTAGTATGGGTTTGAGCGCGACAGCTAACTATGGCTACACCTTC.

CDR3 region: CASSFPWGRGESGANVLTF. CDR3 nucleotides: TGTGCCAGCAGCTTCCCTTGGGGCAGGGGAGAGTCGGGGGCCAACGTCCTGACTTTC. The chain uses TRBV11-3 and TRBJ2-6; tentative D call: TRBD1 (6 bases). The V end was cut by 3 bases, the J end by 4 bases, with 22 bases between. Germline CDR1 SGHNT, CDR2 YENEEA. This CDR3 comprises 19 residues.

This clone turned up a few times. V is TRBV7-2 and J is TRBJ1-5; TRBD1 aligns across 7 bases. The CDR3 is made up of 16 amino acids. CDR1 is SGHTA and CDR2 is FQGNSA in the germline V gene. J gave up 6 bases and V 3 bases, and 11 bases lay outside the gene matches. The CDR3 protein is CASSFHRGPRVQPQHF. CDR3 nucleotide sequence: TGTGCCAGCAGCTTCCACAGGGGCCCGAGGGTTCAGCCCCAGCATTTT.

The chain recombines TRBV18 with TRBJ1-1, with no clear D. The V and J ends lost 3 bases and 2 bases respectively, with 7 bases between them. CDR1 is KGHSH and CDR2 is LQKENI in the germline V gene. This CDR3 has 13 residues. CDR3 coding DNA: TGTGCCAGCTCACCGGCTTTCAACACTGAAGCTTTCTTT. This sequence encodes CASSPAFNTEAFF.

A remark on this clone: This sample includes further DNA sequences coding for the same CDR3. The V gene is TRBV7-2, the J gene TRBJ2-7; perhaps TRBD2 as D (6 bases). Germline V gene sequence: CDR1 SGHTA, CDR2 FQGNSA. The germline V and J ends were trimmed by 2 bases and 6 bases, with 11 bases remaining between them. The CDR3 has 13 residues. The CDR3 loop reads CASSLPGVPEQYF. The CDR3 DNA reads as TGTGCCAGCAGCTTACCGGGAGTTCCCGAGCAGTACTTC.

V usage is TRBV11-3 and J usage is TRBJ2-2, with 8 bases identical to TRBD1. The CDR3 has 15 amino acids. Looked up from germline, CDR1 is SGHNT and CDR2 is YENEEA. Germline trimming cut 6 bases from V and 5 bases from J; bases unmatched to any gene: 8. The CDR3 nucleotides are TGTGCCAGCAGGTACGGGACAGGAGAGACCGGGGAGCTGTTTTTT. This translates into CASRYGTGETGELFF. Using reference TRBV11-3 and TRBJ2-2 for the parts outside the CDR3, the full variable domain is EAGVVQSPRYKIIEKKQPVAFWCNPISGHNTLYWYLQNLGQGPELLIRYENEEAVDDSQLPKDRFSAERLKGVDSTLKIQPAELGDSAVYLCASRYGTGETGELFFGEGSRLTVL.

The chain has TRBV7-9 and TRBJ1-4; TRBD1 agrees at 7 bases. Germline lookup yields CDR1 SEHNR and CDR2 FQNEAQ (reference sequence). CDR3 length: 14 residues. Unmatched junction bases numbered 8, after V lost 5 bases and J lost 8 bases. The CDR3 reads CASSRYRGYEKLFF. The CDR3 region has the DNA TGTGCCAGCAGCCGATACAGGGGATACGAAAAACTGTTTTTT.

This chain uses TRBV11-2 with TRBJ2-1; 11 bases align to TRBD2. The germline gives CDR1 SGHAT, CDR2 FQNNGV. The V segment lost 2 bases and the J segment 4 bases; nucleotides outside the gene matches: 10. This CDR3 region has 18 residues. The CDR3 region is CASSLQLAGGPLYNEQFF. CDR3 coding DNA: TGTGCCAGCAGCTTACAGCTAGCGGGGGGCCCCCTGTACAATGAGCAGTTCTTC.

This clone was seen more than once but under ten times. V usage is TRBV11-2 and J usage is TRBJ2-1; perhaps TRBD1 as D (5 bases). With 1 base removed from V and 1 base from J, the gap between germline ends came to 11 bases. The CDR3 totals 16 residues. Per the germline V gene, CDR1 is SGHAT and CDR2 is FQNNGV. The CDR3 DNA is TGTGCCAGCAGCTTAGGGGGCTCAAATTCCTACAATGAGCAGTTCTTC. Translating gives CASSLGGSNSYNEQFF.

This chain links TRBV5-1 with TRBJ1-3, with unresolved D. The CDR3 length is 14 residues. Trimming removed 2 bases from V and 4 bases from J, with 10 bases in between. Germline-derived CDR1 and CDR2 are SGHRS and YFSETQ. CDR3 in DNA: TGCGCCAGCAGCTTAACGGGGAAAGGAAACACCATATATTTT. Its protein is CASSLTGKGNTIYF.

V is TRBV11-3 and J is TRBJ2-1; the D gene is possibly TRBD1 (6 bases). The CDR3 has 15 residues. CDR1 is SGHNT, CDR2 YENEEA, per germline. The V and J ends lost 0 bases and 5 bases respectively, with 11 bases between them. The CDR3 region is CASSLDLRGDNEQFF. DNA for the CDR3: TGTGCCAGCAGCTTAGATCTCAGGGGCGACAATGAGCAGTTCTTC.

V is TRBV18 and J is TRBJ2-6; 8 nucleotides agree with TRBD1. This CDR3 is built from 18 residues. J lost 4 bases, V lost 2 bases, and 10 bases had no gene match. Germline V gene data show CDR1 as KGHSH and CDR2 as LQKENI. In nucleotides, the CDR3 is TGTGCCAGCTCACCATTGGGGACAGGAACCCCCGGGGCCAACGTCCTGACTTTC. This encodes CASSPLGTGTPGANVLTF.

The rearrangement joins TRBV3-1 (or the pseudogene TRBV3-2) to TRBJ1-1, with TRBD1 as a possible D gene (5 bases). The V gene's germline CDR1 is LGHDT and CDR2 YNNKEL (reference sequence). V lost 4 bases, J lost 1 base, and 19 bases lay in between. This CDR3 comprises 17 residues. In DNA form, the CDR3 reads TGTGCCAGCAGCCCGGGAGGGCTTCAGGGCTGGAACACTGAAGCTTTCTTT. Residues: CASSPGGLQGWNTEAFF.